Following are 5 T cell receptor beta chains from one sample sequenced in a study of CD8+CD57+ T cells in acquired aplastic anemia (dated by TCRdb to between 2018 and 2020). Patients chosen for sequencing had shown expansion of CD8+CD57+ cells by flow cytometry. Sequencing was performed on an Illumina HiSeq 2000. TCR beta VDJ combination and CDR3 sequence profiling used genomic DNA as the template. TCRdb ran its own pipeline on the public reads, namely fastp trimming at Q25 and MiXCR clone calling, and kept in-frame beta chains. All rows with the same CDR3 protein become a single entry with the most common DNA and genes. Within this sample are over 150,000 distinct CDR3 sequences, with roughly 60% of them counted one time only. The ten largest clonotypes hold under 45% of the sample. The sequenced material came from sorted CD4+, CD8+, or CD8+CD57+ T cells (not recorded which) from PBMCs. The origin of the receptors is a human donor with aplastic anemia.

This clonotype occurred once. The V and J genes are TRBV7-9 and TRBJ1-2; D remains unclear. The CDR3 length is 11 residues. V dropped 2 bases and J dropped 6 bases, with 4 bases sitting between them. CDR1 SEHNR and CDR2 FQNEAQ come from the germline V gene (reference sequence). CDR3 protein: CASSLRDGYTF. The CDR3, as DNA: TGTGCCAGCAGCTTAAGGGATGGCTACACCTTC.

This clonotype was observed at least ten times. J is TRBJ2-7 and V is TRBV27; D call uncertain. Trimming removed 6 bases at V and 0 bases at J, with 12 bases between. The CDR3 extends over 14 amino acids. Germline CDR1 and CDR2: MNHEY and SMNVEV (reference sequence). The CDR3 bases are TGTGCCAGCAGCTCGAGCCTCCTCTCCTACGAGCAGTACTTC. This codes for CASSSSLLSYEQYF.

This chain joins TRBV11-3 and TRBJ2-7; D might be TRBD1 or TRBD2, each matching 5 bases. Germline assignment: CDR1 SGHNT and CDR2 YENEEA. Trimming shortened V by 4 bases and J by 6 bases, and 19 bases separated the two germline ends. There are 15 residues in the CDR3. DNA for the CDR3: TGTGCCAGCAGCTACTCCGGGACCAAGCCTTCCGAGCAGTACTTC. As protein: CASSYSGTKPSEQYF.

This clonotype was observed many times. The V gene is TRBV11-2, the J gene TRBJ1-3; D not resolved. Trimming left V 5 bases short and J 0 bases short, with 26 bases between. The CDR3 spans 20 residues. CDR1 SGHAT and CDR2 FQNNGV come from the germline V gene. DNA of the CDR3: TGTGCCAGCAGCCGCTTATACGGCAGGAAATCCTCCAGCTCTGGAAACACCATATATTTT. Translation gives CASSRLYGRKSSSSGNTIYF.

The genes are TRBV20-1 and TRBJ2-7; 11 nucleotides match TRBD2. J lost 8 bases, V lost 3 bases, and 6 bases had no gene match. CDR1 is DFQATT, CDR2 SNEGSKA, per germline (reference sequence). The CDR3 covers 13 residues. In DNA form, the CDR3 reads TGCAGTGCTAGGTTGTCTAGCGGGGGGAAGCAGTACTTC. This codes for CSARLSSGGKQYF.